This TCR beta chain was captured by sequencing in a study of T cell changes during pregnancy in multiple sclerosis. Clones were read by immunoSEQ multiplex PCR, and TCRdb kept only the in-frame ones, dropping some. The sample has 40,000 to 45,000 clones, over 80% seen once. The CDR3 totals 14 residues. V was trimmed by 0 bases and J by 6 bases, leaving 11 bases between them. Germline assignment: CDR1 LGHNA and CDR2 YSLEER. The clonotype comes from a female donor with multiple sclerosis, enrolled in a pregnancy study. Sequenced here: CD4+ T cells from peripheral blood mononuclear cells, sampled before pregnancy. The V gene is TRBV4-3, the J gene TRBJ1-1; unclear D gene. CDR3 coding DNA: TGCGCCAGCAGCCAAGAATTCGGAGGGCCTGAAGCTTTCTTT. This sequence encodes CASSQEFGGPEAFF.